In this sample, the clone carrying this TCR beta chain turned up a few times. Its specificity is unknown. Stimulus-free culture yielded autoproliferating CFSE-dim and non-proliferating CFSE-high T cells, each sequenced separately. Pooled replicate wells came from some 50 million CFSE-labeled PBMCs cultured 7 days without stimulus. Only in-frame clones appear in the TCRdb table, and some are missing; sequencing was by immunoSEQ multiplex PCR. The sample lists roughly 30,000 clones; 86% were seen once. The record originates from a study of memory B cells and T cells in multiple sclerosis. The TCR originated in a human donor with multiple sclerosis. What was sequenced was PBMCs from blood kept in culture.

The CDR3 DNA sequence: TGTGCCATCAGCCAGGGGATTGGGGATTCACCCCTCCACTTT. It is translated as CAISQGIGDSPLHF. The V gene is TRBV10-3, the J gene TRBJ1-6, with TRBD1 as a possible D gene (6 bases). CDR3 length equals 14 residues. Germline CDR1 and CDR2: ENHRY and SYGVKD. Trimming pared 6 bases from V and 8 bases from J, leaving 14 bases between.